The 5 T cell receptor beta chains listed next were all sequenced from one sample in a study of T cell clonality in common variable immunodeficiency. Findings and caveats of the study: Fewer deletions and N-nucleotide insertions were reportedly seen in common variable immunodeficiency TCR beta sequences.

Here immunoSEQ multiplex PCR was the method, and the copy in TCRdb shows in-frame clones only, minus some. The sample contains some 12,000 clones, none occurring once; roughly 7.4% lies in the top ten. Their antigens are not known. The specimen was peripheral blood mononuclear cells. Receptors originate from a human donor with common variable immunodeficiency.

This clone was seen a few times. The read finishes 3 residues shy of the CDR3 end, and the germline J gene is used to complete it. V usage is TRBV5-1 and J usage is TRBJ1-1; D unresolved. Germline CDR1 SGHRS, CDR2 YFSETQ. Trimming cost V 4 bases and J 2 bases, with 15 bases left between them. The CDR3 runs 15 residues. CDR3: CASSPIQADNTEAFF. CDR3 DNA (partial): TGCGCCAGCAGCCCAATCCAGGCAGACAACACTGAA.

This clone is medium-sized. The read is 3 residues too short to cover the CDR3 end, so that end is filled in from the germline J gene. The chain uses TRBV7-2 and TRBJ1-2; D is perhaps TRBD1 (6 bases). CDR1 is SGHTA, CDR2 FQGNSA, per germline. V gave up 5 bases and J gave up 3 bases, with 10 bases separating them. CDR3 size: 13 residues. CDR3 DNA, as far as it was read: TGTGCCAGCAGCGGAACAGGGTACTATGGC. Translating gives CASSGTGYYG. The CDR3 in its entirety is CASSGTGYYGYTF.

This clone turned up a few times. The missing CDR3 end, 3 residues past where the read stops, is filled in from the germline J gene. The V call is TRBV7-6, the J call TRBJ1-4, with D perhaps matching TRBD1 (6 bases). The V end lost 4 bases, the J end lost 5 bases, and 17 bases lay between the germline ends. The germline gives CDR1 SGHVS, CDR2 FNYEAQ. The CDR3 contains 16 residues. The CDR3 DNA, read in part, is TGTGCCAGCAGCTCTAAGTCCCGGGACAAGAATGAAAAA. Protein sequence: CASSSKSRDKNEK. The full CDR3 protein reads CASSSKSRDKNEKLFF.

This clone appeared a few times. With the read ending 3 residues before the CDR3 end, the germline J gene is used to fill in that end. V is TRBV7-9 and J is TRBJ1-1; D call uncertain. Trimming shortened V by 4 bases and J by 0 bases, and 9 bases separated the two germline ends. Looked up from germline, CDR1 is SEHNR and CDR2 is FQNEAQ (reference sequence). The CDR3 is 14 residues long. The CDR3 protein is CASSSAALNTEAFF. The part of the CDR3 DNA that was read is TGTGCCAGCAGCTCGGCAGCGTTGAACACTGAA.

As for this clone: The missing CDR3 end, 3 residues past where the read stops, is filled in from the germline J gene. The chain links TRBV30 to TRBJ1-1; TRBD1 matches 7 bases. The CDR3 loop spans 14 amino acids. Unmatched junction bases numbered 7, after V lost 0 bases and J lost 6 bases. Germline V gene lookup returns CDR1 GTSNPN and CDR2 SVGIG (reference sequence). The CDR3: CAWSVGGTDPEAFF. The CDR3 DNA, read in part, is TGTGCCTGGAGTGTAGGTGGGACAGACCCTGAA.